This T cell receptor beta chain was retrieved from a study of response to subunit inactivated influenza vaccine (dated by TCRdb to the late 2010s). About the full investigation: To follow how T cells responded to a trivalent subunit inactivated influenza vaccine, the researchers relied on deep quantitative profiling of the T cell receptor repertoire. Study-wide findings and limitations: According to the authors, only a limited number of new T cells may be recruited by each seasonal influenza vaccination.

Concerning this clonotype: Which antigen it targets is not known. The record has no base qualities; no much larger clone is one base away.

Receptor libraries were prepared by RT-PCR. The reads were generated on an Illumina HiSeq 2500. TCRdb itself trimmed the public reads at Q25 with fastp, ran MiXCR and retained productive beta chains. Every distinct CDR3 protein forms one entry, paired with its most common genes and DNA. The sample yields hundreds of thousands of distinct CDR3 sequences; about 17% were counted once. The ten largest account for 3% to 3.5% of the sample. V is cut by 5 bases and J by 1 base, and the space between the germline ends is 12 bases. Measured from the cysteine to the phenylalanine, the CDR3 is 14 residues long. Here the CDR3 DNA is all that survives: 42 bases in frame from base 1. Based on the germline V gene, the CDR1 and CDR2 sequences are SGHAT and FQNNGV.

The V gene is TRBV11-2 and the J gene is TRBJ2-7; a weak D assignment points to TRBD1 (6 bases agree). This TCR derives from a man aged 50 to 69 who received an inactivated influenza vaccine. Donor details come from another sample of the same person, matched by shared clones. Source: CD4+ T cells sorted from PBMCs, taken approximately 25 months after vaccination. The DNA reads as follows: TGTGCCAGCAGCGACGACAGGCTGTCCTACGAGCAGTACTTC. Translated, this is CASSDDRLSYEQYF.